The 15 T cell receptor beta chains reported below all come from one sample, sequenced in a study of cytomegalovirus exposure and HLA in healthy donors. PCR used 60 Vbeta primers and 13 Jbeta primers. Assay: immunoSEQ multiplex PCR; the TCRdb copy retains only in-frame clones and omits some. The profile shows around 150,000 clones, 70% to 80% of them singletons. The sequenced sample was PBMCs. The receptors come from a human donor in good health.

The V call is TRBV29-1, the J call TRBJ2-5; TRBD2 might be the D (6 bases). CDR1 is SQVTM and CDR2 is ANQGSEA in the germline V gene. Trimming took 2 bases from V and 5 from J, leaving 18 bases between them. This CDR3 has 15 residues. The DNA of the CDR3 is TGCAGCGTTGAACCCCTCCAGGGCGCGGGGGAGACCCAGTACTTC. Its protein is CSVEPLQGAGETQYF.

This clone occurred a few times. This chain uses TRBV7-9 with TRBJ1-2; 11 bases are shared with TRBD1. The CDR3 extends over 16 amino acids. Germline V lookup: CDR1 SEHNR, CDR2 FQNEAQ (reference sequence). With V trimmed by 2 bases and J by 8 bases, 10 bases remained unmatched. CDR3 sequence: CASSLSTGQGGGGYTF. The DNA of the CDR3 is TGTGCCAGCAGCTTAAGTACGGGACAGGGGGGAGGAGGCTACACCTTC.

The genes are TRBV7-2 and TRBJ2-5; 11 bases are shared with TRBD2. Germline values: CDR1 SGHTA, CDR2 FQGNSA. With 1 base clipped from V and 2 bases from J, the junction kept 3 bases outside the gene matches. The CDR3 consists of 16 residues. CDR3 protein: CASSLVAGGGQETQYF. The CDR3 bases are TGTGCCAGCAGCTTAGTAGCGGGAGGGGGTCAAGAGACCCAGTACTTC.

This clone is a singleton in its sample. This chain joins TRBV5-1 and TRBJ1-5; 10 bases fit TRBD1. CDR3 length: 15 amino acids. V was clipped by 4 bases and J by 4 bases; unmatched bases: 5. Germline CDR1 SGHRS, CDR2 YFSETQ. CDR3 amino acids: CASSRTGGGNQPQHF. CDR3 DNA: TGCGCCAGCAGCAGGACAGGGGGAGGTAATCAGCCCCAGCATTTT.

This clone was counted a few times. The J gene is TRBJ1-5, the V gene TRBV27; 8 bases match TRBD1. J gave up 5 bases and V 6 bases, and 12 bases lay outside the gene matches. The CDR3 extends over 16 amino acids. The germline CDR1 and CDR2 sequences are MNHEY and SMNVEV (reference sequence). CDR3: CASSQIRDRHHQPQHF. In DNA form, the CDR3 reads TGTGCCAGCAGCCAAATCCGGGACAGGCATCATCAGCCCCAGCATTTT.

The rearrangement uses TRBV11-2 and TRBJ2-7, with a possible D match to TRBD2 (7 bases). V dropped 5 bases and J dropped 3 bases, with 23 bases sitting between them. CDR3 length: 17 amino acids. Germline assignment: CDR1 SGHAT and CDR2 FQNNGV. CDR3 nucleotide sequence: TGTGCCAGCAGCCGGACAACGGGGGGCGCTGAGGGCTACGAGCAGTACTTC. Residues: CASSRTTGGAEGYEQYF.

This rearrangement joins TRBV30 to TRBJ2-3, with 9 positions matching TRBD2. Losses at the gene ends were 8 bases for V and 2 bases for J; bases not matched to a gene: 14. Germline values: CDR1 GTSNPN, CDR2 SVGIG (reference sequence). This CDR3 has 16 residues. The DNA of the CDR3 is TGTGCCCGGACAGACACCTTAGCGGGGGTCACAGATACGCAGTATTTT. Its protein product is CARTDTLAGVTDTQYF.

This chain uses TRBV10-3 with TRBJ2-7; weak D call: TRBD1 (6 bases). The CDR3 runs to 12 residues. V was clipped by 8 bases and J by 4 bases, with 12 bases between them. Germline V lookup: CDR1 ENHRY, CDR2 SYGVKD. The CDR3 reads CAIGLRGYEQYF. CDR3 coding DNA: TGTGCCATCGGCCTTAGGGGGTACGAGCAGTACTTC.

The rearrangement uses TRBV30 and TRBJ2-5; TRBD1 matches at 7 bases. The germline gives CDR1 GTSNPN, CDR2 SVGIG (reference sequence). Losses at the gene ends were 2 bases for V and 3 bases for J; bases not matched to a gene: 6. This CDR3 region has 14 residues. CDR3 nucleotide sequence: TGTGCCTGGAGTCCCCAGGGGGTCGAAGAGACCCAGTACTTC. Its protein product is CAWSPQGVEETQYF.

This CDR3 is CASSQPGQGALGGELFF. The DNA for the CDR3 is TGTGCCAGTAGTCAGCCGGGACAGGGGGCTTTAGGTGGGGAGCTGTTTTTT. The chain combines TRBV19 with TRBJ2-2; TRBD1 aligns across 12 bases. CDR1 and CDR2 from the germline V gene are LNHDA and SQIVND (reference sequence). Trimming took 5 bases from V and 8 from J; bases not matched to a gene: 12. The CDR3 consists of 17 residues.

This clone was seen a handful of times. The V call is TRBV5-1, the J call TRBJ2-3; the D is unclear. This CDR3 is 14 amino acids long. Germline CDR1 and CDR2: SGHRS and YFSETQ. Trimming took off 2 bases at V and 5 bases at J, with 12 bases between the two ends. Written as DNA, the CDR3 is TGCGCCAGCAGCTTTGTCTTGAGTGGAGATACGCAGTATTTT. Translated: CASSFVLSGDTQYF. The full variable domain, in which reference TRBV5-1 and TRBJ2-3 provide the parts outside the CDR3, is KAGVTQTPRYLIKTRGQQVTLSCSPISGHRSVSWYQQTPGQGLQFLFEYFSETQRNKGNFPGRFSGRQFSNSRSEMNVSTLELGDSALYLCASSFVLSGDTQYFGPGTRLTVL.

V is TRBV7-3 and J is TRBJ2-5; TRBD2 agrees at 7 bases. The germline CDR1 and CDR2 sequences are SGHTA and FQGTGA. V dropped 1 base and J dropped 5; count of bases not matched to a gene: 7. CDR3 size: 15 residues. The CDR3 here is CASSLNSGRRETQYF. Written as DNA, the CDR3 is TGTGCCAGCAGCTTAAACTCCGGGAGGAGGGAGACCCAGTACTTC.

J is TRBJ2-4 and V is TRBV19; 7 nucleotides agree with TRBD1. CDR1 is LNHDA, CDR2 SQIVND, per germline (reference sequence). CDR3 length: 13 amino acids. V lost 7 bases to trimming and J lost 9 bases; unmatched junction nucleotides: 9. CDR3 DNA sequence: TGTGCCAGTAACGAAAGGGGGCTGGGCATTCAGTACTTC. As protein: CASNERGLGIQYF. Full variable domain (rest looked up from reference TRBV19 and TRBJ2-4): DGGITQSPKYLFRKEGQNVTLSCEQNLNHDAMYWYRQDPGQGLRLIYYSQIVNDFQKGDIAEGYSVSREKKESFPLTVTSAQKNPTAFYLCASNERGLGIQYFGAGTRLSVL.

This clone was seen more than once but under ten times. The CDR3, as DNA: TGTGCCAGCAGTTACCCAGGAGGGGGGGTCCACAATGAGCAGTTCTTC. It translates to CASSYPGGGVHNEQFF. The chain employs TRBV6-5 and TRBJ2-1; D perhaps matches TRBD2 (7 bases). The CDR3 is 16 amino acids. The germline V gene has CDR1 MNHEY and CDR2 SVGAGI. V lost 2 bases to trimming and J lost 5 bases, with 16 bases between them.

Details on this clone: The germline gene is not matched at one end of the junction; a read error may be the cause. The V call is TRBV27, the J call TRBJ2-2, with D possibly matching TRBD2 (5 bases). The CDR3 has 12 residues. Germline values: CDR1 MNHEY, CDR2 SMNVEV (reference sequence). In DNA form, the CDR3 reads TGTGCCAGCAGGCCCACGGCCGGGGAGCGGTTTTTT. Translation: CASRPTAGERFF.